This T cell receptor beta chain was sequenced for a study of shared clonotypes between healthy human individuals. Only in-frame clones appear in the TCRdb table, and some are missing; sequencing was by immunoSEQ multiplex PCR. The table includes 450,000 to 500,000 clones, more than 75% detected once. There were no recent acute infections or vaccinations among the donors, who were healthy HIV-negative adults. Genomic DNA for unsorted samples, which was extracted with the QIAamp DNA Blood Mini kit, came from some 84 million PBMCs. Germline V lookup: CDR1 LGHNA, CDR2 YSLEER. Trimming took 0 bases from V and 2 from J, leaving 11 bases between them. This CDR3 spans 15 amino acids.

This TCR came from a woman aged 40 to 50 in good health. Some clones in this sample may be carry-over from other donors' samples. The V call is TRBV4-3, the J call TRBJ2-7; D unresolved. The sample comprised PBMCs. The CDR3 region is CASSQDLDGPYEQYF. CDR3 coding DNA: TGCGCCAGCAGCCAAGATTTGGACGGACCCTACGAGCAGTACTTC.